The 32 T cell receptor beta chains below were found in one sample sequenced in a study of pediatric ulcerative colitis. During colonoscopy, one to two rectal pinch biopsies were collected. Clones were read by immunoSEQ multiplex PCR, and TCRdb kept only the in-frame ones, dropping some. The sample consists of tens of thousands of clones, around 76% of them appearing once. Sequencing was done on a sample of gut tissue. These receptors came from a girl between 10 and 17 years old with moderate ulcerative colitis.

The rearrangement links TRBV29-1 to TRBJ1-1, with unresolved D. Per the germline V gene, CDR1 is SQVTM and CDR2 is ANQGSEA. The germline V and J ends were trimmed by 6 bases and 2 bases, with 16 bases remaining between them. The CDR3 is made up of 14 amino acids. The CDR3 nucleotides read TGCAGCGTGCGAGGGTCTGGTGTCAACACTGAAGCTTTCTTT. Its protein product is CSVRGSGVNTEAFF.

The chain joins TRBV27 to TRBJ1-2; D call uncertain. CDR1 and CDR2 from the germline V gene are MNHEY and SMNVEV (reference sequence). This CDR3 spans 14 amino acids. V gave up 2 bases and J gave up 9 bases, with 16 bases separating them. This chain's CDR3 is CASSLNRDLLSYTF. Here the CDR3 DNA reads TGTGCCAGCAGTTTAAACCGGGATCTATTAAGCTACACCTTC.

This sequence joins TRBV28 and TRBJ1-4; D uncertain. The germline V and J ends were trimmed by 5 bases and 0 bases, with 10 bases remaining between them. This CDR3 region has 15 residues. CDR1 and CDR2 from the germline V gene are MDHEN and SYDVKM. CDR3 amino acids: CASSPSAATNEKLFF. CDR3 nucleotides: TGTGCCAGCAGTCCCAGCGCAGCAACTAATGAAAAACTGTTTTTT.

The gene calls are TRBV6-5 and TRBJ2-7; possibly TRBD1 or TRBD2 for D (5 bases each). The CDR3 totals 15 residues. With 2 bases removed from V and 4 bases from J, the gap between germline ends came to 15 bases. The germline V gene has CDR1 MNHEY and CDR2 SVGAGI. The CDR3 loop reads CASSYRRGGHYEQYF. The CDR3 nucleotides are TGTGCCAGCAGTTACCGTCGTGGGGGTCATTACGAGCAGTACTTC.

The gene calls are TRBV7-8 and TRBJ2-3, with TRBD2 identical over 8 bases. The germline V gene has CDR1 SGHVS and CDR2 FQNEAQ. This CDR3 spans 15 amino acids. V was clipped by 3 bases and J by 1 base; unmatched bases: 3. The CDR3 DNA reads as TGTGCCAGCAGCTTCGACGGGGGGGGCACAGATACGCAGTATTTT. As protein: CASSFDGGGTDTQYF. Filled out from reference TRBV7-8 and TRBJ2-3, the complete variable domain reads GAGVSQSPRYKVAKRGQDVALRCDPISGHVSLFWYQQALGQGPEFLTYFQNEAQLDKSGLPSDRFFAERPEGSVSTLKIQRTQQEDSAVYLCASSFDGGGTDTQYFGPGTRLTVL.

The chain couples TRBV19 to TRBJ2-7; D is possibly TRBD1 or TRBD2 (6 bases each). With 10 bases removed from V and 4 bases from J, the gap between germline ends came to 23 bases. Germline CDR1 LNHDA, CDR2 SQIVND (reference sequence). This CDR3 is 15 amino acids long. CDR3 sequence reads: CATSPGASRHYEQYF. The CDR3 nucleotides are TGTGCCACCAGCCCGGGGGCATCTCGGCATTACGAGCAGTACTTC.

This chain connects TRBV6-1 to TRBJ1-4; D is possibly TRBD1 (6 bases). V was shortened by 6 bases and J by 8 bases, with 13 bases between the two germline ends. The CDR3 contains 13 residues. In germline, CDR1 is MNHNS, CDR2 SASEGT. The CDR3, as DNA: TGTGCCAGCAGCCAGGGGTGGGGGGAAAAACTGTTTTTT. Translated: CASSQGWGEKLFF.

The CDR3 reads CASSPGGEGDGYTF. As DNA, the CDR3 is TGTGCCAGCAGCCCTGGGGGGGAAGGGGATGGCTACACCTTC. This chain uses TRBV7-8 with TRBJ1-2; TRBD1 is a possible D gene (5 bases). Germline V lookup: CDR1 SGHVS, CDR2 FQNEAQ. The ends were cut back, 5 bases at V and 6 bases at J, with 16 bases in the middle. The CDR3 runs 14 residues.

V gene TRBV6-5 combines with J gene TRBJ1-6; D might be TRBD1 (6 bases). The V gene lost 6 bases and the J gene lost 5 bases, with 14 bases spanning the gap. CDR1 is MNHEY, CDR2 SVGAGI, per germline. The CDR3 loop spans 15 amino acids. This CDR3 reads CASRVPGVDNSPLHF. The CDR3 nucleotides are TGTGCCAGCAGGGTTCCAGGGGTGGATAATTCACCCCTCCACTTT.

The chain combines TRBV5-1 with TRBJ1-4; D is unresolved. CDR3 length: 13 residues. V lost 0 bases and J 7 bases, leaving 7 bases between the germline ends. The germline V gene encodes CDR1 SGHRS and CDR2 YFSETQ. The CDR3 reads CASSLVRGEKLFF. The CDR3 coding sequence is TGCGCCAGCAGCTTGGTTCGCGGTGAAAAACTGTTTTTT.

CDR3 protein: CASSLVGGVGQPQHF. DNA of the CDR3: TGTGCCAGCAGCTTAGTCGGGGGTGTTGGGCAGCCCCAGCATTTT. The genes are TRBV7-2 and TRBJ1-5; maybe TRBD1 (5 bases). Germline CDR1 SGHTA, CDR2 FQGNSA. This CDR3 is 15 amino acids long. The V gene lost 1 base and the J gene lost 7 bases, with 14 bases spanning the gap.

V gene TRBV10-2 combines with J gene TRBJ2-7, with D hard to call. This CDR3 region has 14 residues. Between the trimmed V and J ends, which lost 5 bases and 2 bases, there was a span of 13 bases. CDR1 WSHSY and CDR2 SAAADI come from the germline V gene. The CDR3 DNA sequence: TGCGCCAGCAGTATGGGGATTAATCCCTACGAGCAGTACTTC. Its translation: CASSMGINPYEQYF.

The chain is built from TRBV29-1 and TRBJ1-1; D might be TRBD1 (5 bases). V was shortened by 3 bases and J by 0 bases, with 8 bases between the two germline ends. Germline V gene lookup returns CDR1 SQVTM and CDR2 ANQGSEA. CDR3 size: 13 residues. In DNA, the CDR3 is TGCAGCGTTGAGACAGAAATGAACACTGAAGCTTTCTTT. Its translation is CSVETEMNTEAFF. The whole variable domain, remainder taken from reference TRBV29-1 and TRBJ1-1, is SAVISQKPSRDICQRGTSLTIQCQVDSQVTMMFWYRQQPGQSLTLIATANQGSEATYESGFVIDKFPISRPNLTFSTLTVSNMSPEDSSIYLCSVETEMNTEAFFGQGTRLTVV.

CDR3 nucleotide sequence: TGTGCCAGCAGCCCGACTAGGGACACCGGGGAGCTGTTTTTT. It specifies CASSPTRDTGELFF. J is TRBJ2-2 and V is TRBV9; TRBD2 is a possible D gene (6 bases). V lost 4 bases, J lost 3 bases, and 10 bases lay in between. The CDR3 length is 14 residues. Per the germline V gene, CDR1 is SGDLS and CDR2 is YYNGEE.

The chain uses TRBV29-1 and TRBJ2-1; 10 bases line up with TRBD1. The CDR3 is made up of 13 amino acids. V shed 6 bases and J 9 bases; nucleotides not matched to a gene: 8. In germline, CDR1 is SQVTM, CDR2 ANQGSEA. The CDR3 here is CSVRGTGVGEQFF. Written as DNA, the CDR3 is TGCAGCGTGAGGGGGACAGGGGTTGGTGAGCAGTTCTTC.

The V gene is TRBV5-4, the J gene TRBJ2-5, with D maybe TRBD2 (5 bases). The length of the CDR3 is 18 residues. Germline CDR1 and CDR2: SGHNT and YYREEE (reference sequence). V was trimmed by 7 bases and J by 5 bases, leaving 30 bases between them. The CDR3 reads CASALADVGGQPAETQYF. The CDR3 DNA is TGTGCCAGCGCGCTCGCTGATGTGGGCGGGCAGCCAGCGGAGACCCAGTACTTC.

This clone was recorded only once. This chain uses TRBV5-1 with TRBJ2-1; 9 positions match TRBD2. V trimming: 4 bases; J trimming: 4 bases; junction bases outside the gene matches: 12. The CDR3 totals 17 residues. Germline V gives CDR1 SGHRS, CDR2 YFSETQ. CDR3 DNA sequence: TGCGCCAGCAGCGTGGCATTAGCGGGAGCTTCATACAATGAGCAGTTCTTC. Its translation: CASSVALAGASYNEQFF.

V usage is TRBV30 and J usage is TRBJ2-7, with 8 bases that match TRBD1. The germline V gene has CDR1 GTSNPN and CDR2 SVGIG (reference sequence). The CDR3 sequence is 15 residues long. Trimming took 3 bases from V and 5 from J; bases not matched to a gene: 12. The CDR3 region has the DNA TGTGCCTGGAGCCGCTCCGGGACAGGTAGACACGAGCAGTACTTC. It specifies CAWSRSGTGRHEQYF.

The rearrangement links TRBV28 to TRBJ1-4, with no clear D. Germline values: CDR1 MDHEN, CDR2 SYDVKM. This CDR3 is built from 14 residues. V shed 6 bases and J shed 0 bases, with 8 bases lying between them. This CDR3 reads CASRYGATNEKLFF. CDR3 sequence (DNA): TGTGCCAGCAGATACGGAGCAACTAATGAAAAACTGTTTTTT.

V is TRBV19 and J is TRBJ2-1; D is possibly TRBD1 (6 bases). The CDR3 contains 13 residues. The germline V gene encodes CDR1 LNHDA and CDR2 SQIVND (reference sequence). Trimming pared 1 base from V and 9 bases from J, leaving 10 bases between. The CDR3 protein is CASSIGQGSEQFF. In DNA form, the CDR3 reads TGTGCCAGTAGTATAGGTCAGGGGAGTGAGCAGTTCTTC.

The genes are TRBV18 and TRBJ1-6; TRBD1 matches 7 bases. The germline V gene has CDR1 KGHSH and CDR2 LQKENI. The CDR3 covers 14 residues. Unmatched junction bases numbered 5, after V lost 6 bases and J lost 6 bases. The CDR3 spells CASSPGTANSPLHF. CDR3 bases: TGTGCCAGCTCCCCCGGGACAGCTAATTCACCCCTCCACTTT.

The CDR3 here is CASSLYLLGGGMNTEAFF. The CDR3 DNA is TGTGCCAGCAGCTTATATCTACTGGGGGGAGGGATGAACACTGAAGCTTTCTTT. This chain joins TRBV7-2 and TRBJ1-1, with D perhaps matching TRBD1 (5 bases). The length of the CDR3 is 18 residues. CDR1 and CDR2 from the germline V gene are SGHTA and FQGNSA. V was shortened by 2 bases and J by 0 bases, with 19 bases between the two germline ends.

This clone has a handful of counts. The V and J genes are TRBV5-4 and TRBJ1-1, with TRBD1 matching 11 bases. Trimming cost V 1 base and J 9 bases; bases outside gene matches: 5. The CDR3 has 14 residues. Germline CDR1 reads SGHNT; CDR2 reads YYREEE (reference sequence). The CDR3 DNA is TGTGCCAGCAGCTTGTTGGGACAGGGGGTTAAAGCTTTCTTT. Its translation is CASSLLGQGVKAFF.

The chain is built from TRBV19 and TRBJ2-2; D possibly corresponds to TRBD2 (6 bases). Trimming took 3 bases from V and 6 from J, leaving 17 bases between them. In germline, CDR1 is LNHDA, CDR2 SQIVND (reference sequence). This CDR3 contains 16 residues. The CDR3 sequence: CASSMGPAGRPGELFF. DNA of the CDR3: TGTGCCAGTAGTATGGGTCCCGCGGGAAGGCCCGGGGAGCTGTTTTTT.

V and J are TRBV13 and TRBJ2-3; 7 bases are a match to TRBD1. J gave up 2 bases and V 4 bases, and 6 bases lay outside the gene matches. CDR1 and CDR2 (germline): PRHDT, FYEKMQ (reference sequence). This CDR3 is built from 15 residues. The CDR3 DNA reads TGTGCCAGCAGCTCGACAGGGTTAGCCACAGATACGCAGTATTTT. Its translation is CASSSTGLATDTQYF.

This clone was recorded once. V gene TRBV28 combines with J gene TRBJ2-2; 11 nucleotides line up with TRBD1. V was pared by 7 bases and J by 3 bases, with 1 base of the junction left unmatched. In germline, CDR1 is MDHEN, CDR2 SYDVKM. The CDR3 totals 14 residues. The CDR3 here is CASTGQGDTGELFF. CDR3 in DNA: TGTGCCAGCACGGGACAGGGGGACACCGGGGAGCTGTTTTTT.

This chain joins TRBV4-3 and TRBJ2-7, with a possible D match to TRBD2 (6 bases). This CDR3 spans 15 amino acids. V was pared by 0 bases and J by 4 bases, with 13 bases between. The germline gives CDR1 LGHNA, CDR2 YSLEER. This chain's CDR3 is CASSQDPGDSYEQYF. CDR3 nucleotide sequence: TGCGCCAGCAGCCAAGATCCGGGAGATTCGTACGAGCAGTACTTC.

V is TRBV7-9 and J is TRBJ2-7; D not certain. V was pared by 0 bases and J by 8 bases, with 17 bases between. This CDR3 spans 15 amino acids. The germline V gene encodes CDR1 SEHNR and CDR2 FQNEAQ (reference sequence). This CDR3 is CASSLAGSRLAKQYF. The DNA for the CDR3 is TGTGCCAGCAGCTTAGCGGGATCCAGATTGGCTAAGCAGTACTTC.

CDR3 DNA: TGTGCCAGCCCGGGGGGCACAGATACGCAGTATTTT. This gives the protein CASPGGTDTQYF. The chain uses TRBV11-3 and TRBJ2-3, with a tentative D call TRBD2 (6 bases). CDR1 is SGHNT and CDR2 is YENEEA in the germline V gene. The CDR3 contains 12 residues. Between the trimmed V and J ends, which lost 8 bases and 1 base, there was a span of 7 bases.

The chain combines TRBV5-6 with TRBJ2-7, with 7 bases identical to TRBD1. The germline CDR1 and CDR2 sequences are SGHDT and YYEEEE. J lost 0 bases, V lost 0 bases, and 6 bases had no gene match. The CDR3 is 16 amino acids. CDR3 DNA sequence: TGTGCCAGCAGCTTGGGTGGACAGGTGCTCTCCTACGAGCAGTACTTC. This gives the protein CASSLGGQVLSYEQYF.

The gene calls are TRBV7-9 and TRBJ2-7; D is ambiguous. Germline V gene data show CDR1 as SEHNR and CDR2 as FQNEAQ (reference sequence). The V end lost 5 bases, the J end lost 4 bases, and 6 bases lay between the germline ends. This CDR3 comprises 11 residues. The CDR3 nucleotides read TGTGCCAGCAGCCTATATTACGAGCAGTACTTC. Amino acid sequence: CASSLYYEQYF.

This chain links TRBV5-1 with TRBJ2-1; TRBD2 matches at 15 bases. Germline V gives CDR1 SGHRS, CDR2 YFSETQ. This CDR3 spans 16 amino acids. With V trimmed by 2 bases and J by 9 bases, 6 bases remained unmatched. The CDR3 coding sequence is TGCGCCAGCAGCTTCGGCCCGGGACTAGCGGGGGGTGAGCAGTTCTTC. Amino acid sequence: CASSFGPGLAGGEQFF.